A single sample is the source of the 5 T cell receptor beta chains below, sequenced in a study of spatial heterogeneity in lung cancer. Overall study findings and caveats: Tumor mutation counts were tracked by expanded intratumoral alpha and beta TCR counts.

Stated time point: sample taken at primary tumor resection. TCRdb reprocessed the 5' RACE reads with MiXCR, giving one entry per CDR3 protein. The sample includes over a thousand distinct CDR3 sequences, 6% to 8.5% of them seen just once. Their cognate antigens are unknown. Here the sequenced sample was lung tumor tissue, taken at surgery. The receptors were gathered from a female donor with early-stage non-small cell lung cancer.

This clonotype is termed large. J is TRBJ2-5 and V is TRBV28, with 7 bases that match TRBD1. Trimming removed 5 bases from V and 0 bases from J; junction bases left unmatched: 21. Germline CDR1 and CDR2: MDHEN and SYDVKM. CDR3 size: 20 residues. CDR3 sequence: CASSVTTLSWTGPYQETQYF. The CDR3 DNA follows: TGTGCCAGCAGTGTCACAACCCTCTCCTGGACAGGCCCGTACCAAGAGACCCAGTACTTC.

By share, this clonotype counts as large. The V gene is TRBV19, the J gene TRBJ1-5, with 7 bases fitting TRBD1. The germline V gene encodes CDR1 LNHDA and CDR2 SQIVND (reference sequence). V was clipped by 4 bases and J by 3 bases; unmatched bases: 9. This CDR3 is 16 amino acids long. CDR3 residues: CASSTFLQGYNQPQHF. Written as DNA, the CDR3 is TGTGCCAGTAGTACTTTCCTACAGGGGTACAATCAGCCCCAGCATTTT.

This clonotype has more than one count but fewer than ten. The V gene is TRBV20-1, the J gene TRBJ2-2; TRBD2 matches at 9 bases. Germline V lookup: CDR1 DFQATT, CDR2 SNEGSKA (reference sequence). CDR3 length: 16 residues. J was trimmed by 2 bases and V by 5 bases; bases with no gene match: 9. The CDR3: CSAQSILAGNTGELFF. DNA of the CDR3: TGCAGTGCTCAGTCAATCCTAGCGGGAAACACCGGGGAGCTGTTTTTT.

This clonotype rates as medium-sized. V and J are TRBV7-6 and TRBJ2-7, with TRBD1 as a possible D gene (6 bases). The CDR3 loop spans 16 amino acids. Germline assignment: CDR1 SGHVS and CDR2 FNYEAQ. V dropped 1 base and J dropped 7 bases, with 20 bases sitting between them. The CDR3 protein is CASSLGGPVTVNEQYF. CDR3 DNA: TGTGCCAGCAGCTTAGGGGGGCCCGTGACAGTAAATGAGCAGTACTTC.

By its share, this clonotype is large. The chain combines TRBV6-2 or TRBV6-3 with TRBJ2-5; D not certain. Trimming took off 2 bases at V and 2 bases at J, with 9 bases between the two ends. The length of the CDR3 is 14 residues. Per germline, CDR1 MNHEY and CDR2 SVGEGT. The CDR3 DNA reads as TGTGCCAGCAGTTACGTCCAGCCGCAAGAGACCCAGTACTTC. This sequence encodes CASSYVQPQETQYF.